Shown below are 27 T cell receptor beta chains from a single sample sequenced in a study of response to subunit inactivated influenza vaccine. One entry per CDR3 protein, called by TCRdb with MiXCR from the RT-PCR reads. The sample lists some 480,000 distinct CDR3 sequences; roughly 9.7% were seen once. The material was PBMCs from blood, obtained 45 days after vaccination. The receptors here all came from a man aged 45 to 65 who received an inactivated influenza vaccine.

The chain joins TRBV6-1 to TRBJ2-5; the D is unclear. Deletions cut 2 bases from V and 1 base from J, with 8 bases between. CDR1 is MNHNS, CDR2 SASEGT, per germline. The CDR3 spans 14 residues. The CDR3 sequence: CASSEFRTQETQYF. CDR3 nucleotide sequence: TGTGCCAGCAGTGAATTTCGGACCCAAGAGACCCAGTACTTC.

Here the CDR3 reads CSVDSGLAGGSTDTQYF. The CDR3 DNA is TGCAGCGTTGATAGTGGACTAGCGGGAGGGAGCACAGATACGCAGTATTTT. This chain links TRBV29-1 with TRBJ2-3; 15 bases are shared with TRBD2. CDR3 size: 17 residues. Germline V gives CDR1 SQVTM, CDR2 ANQGSEA. V lost 3 bases and J lost 0; bases outside the gene matches: 4.

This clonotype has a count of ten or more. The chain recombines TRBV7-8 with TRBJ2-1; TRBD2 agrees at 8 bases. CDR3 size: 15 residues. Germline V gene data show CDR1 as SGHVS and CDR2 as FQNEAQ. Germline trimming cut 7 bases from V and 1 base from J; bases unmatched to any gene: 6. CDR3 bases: TGTGCCAGCACCCTAGCGGGTGGGTCCTACAATGAGCAGTTCTTC. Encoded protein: CASTLAGGSYNEQFF.

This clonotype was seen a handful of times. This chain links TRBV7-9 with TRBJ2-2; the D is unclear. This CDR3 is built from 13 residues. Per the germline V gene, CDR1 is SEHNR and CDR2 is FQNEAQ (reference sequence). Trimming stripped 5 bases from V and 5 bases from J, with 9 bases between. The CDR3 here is CASSLPATGELFF. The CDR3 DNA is TGTGCCAGCAGCCTGCCCGCTACCGGGGAGCTGTTTTTT.

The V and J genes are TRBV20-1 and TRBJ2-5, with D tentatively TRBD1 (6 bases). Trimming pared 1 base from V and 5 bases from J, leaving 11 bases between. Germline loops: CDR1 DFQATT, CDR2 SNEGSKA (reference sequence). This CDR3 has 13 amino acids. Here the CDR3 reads CSARGQGTETQYF. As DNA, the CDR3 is TGCAGTGCTAGAGGGCAGGGGACCGAGACCCAGTACTTC.

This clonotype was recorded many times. Here the CDR3 DNA reads TGTGCCAGCAGTTTATTAAGCGGGGGCTCCTACAATGAGCAGTTCTTC. Translation gives CASSLLSGGSYNEQFF. The genes are TRBV12-3 or TRBV12-4 and TRBJ2-1; 8 bases agree with TRBD2. This CDR3 region has 16 residues. V lost 2 bases to trimming and J lost 0 bases; unmatched junction nucleotides: 3.

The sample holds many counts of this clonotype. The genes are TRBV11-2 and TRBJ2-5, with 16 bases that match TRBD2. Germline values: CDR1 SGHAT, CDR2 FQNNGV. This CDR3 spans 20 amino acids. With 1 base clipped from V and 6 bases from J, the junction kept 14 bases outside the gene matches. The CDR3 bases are TGTGCCAGCAGCTTAGTTGGACCAGGGACTAGCGGGGGGGCCTGGAAGACCCAGTACTTC. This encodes CASSLVGPGTSGGAWKTQYF.

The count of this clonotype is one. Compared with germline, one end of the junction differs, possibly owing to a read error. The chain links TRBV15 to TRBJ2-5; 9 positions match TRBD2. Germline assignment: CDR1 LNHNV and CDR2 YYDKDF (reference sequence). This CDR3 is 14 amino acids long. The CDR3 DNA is TGTGGCACCAGCAGAGATCCCCTAGCGGGACCCCAGTACTTC. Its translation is CGTSRDPLAGPQYF.

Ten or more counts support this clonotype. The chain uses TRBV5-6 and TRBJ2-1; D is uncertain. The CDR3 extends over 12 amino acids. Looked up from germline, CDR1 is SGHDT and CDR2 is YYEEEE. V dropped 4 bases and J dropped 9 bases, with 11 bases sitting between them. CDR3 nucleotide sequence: TGTGCCAGCAGCGTAAGCGTTTCTGAGCAGTTCTTC. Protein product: CASSVSVSEQFF.

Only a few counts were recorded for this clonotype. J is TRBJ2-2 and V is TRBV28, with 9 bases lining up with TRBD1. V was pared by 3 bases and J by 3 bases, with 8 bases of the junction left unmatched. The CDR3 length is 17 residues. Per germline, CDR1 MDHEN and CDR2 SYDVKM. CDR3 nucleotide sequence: TGTGCCAGCAGTTTTCCTACAGGGGGCGGGGACACCGGGGAGCTGTTTTTT. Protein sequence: CASSFPTGGGDTGELFF.

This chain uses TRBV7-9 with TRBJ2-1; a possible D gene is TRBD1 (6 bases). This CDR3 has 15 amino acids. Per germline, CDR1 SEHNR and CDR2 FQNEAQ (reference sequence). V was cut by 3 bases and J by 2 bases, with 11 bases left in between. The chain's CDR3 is CASSFRGEAYNEQFF. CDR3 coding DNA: TGTGCCAGCAGCTTCAGGGGCGAGGCCTACAATGAGCAGTTCTTC.

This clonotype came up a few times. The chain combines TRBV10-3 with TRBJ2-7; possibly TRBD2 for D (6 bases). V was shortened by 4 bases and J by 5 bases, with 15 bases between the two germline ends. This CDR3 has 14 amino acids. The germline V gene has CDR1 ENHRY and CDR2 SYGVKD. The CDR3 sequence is CAISVVLWGDEQYF. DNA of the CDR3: TGTGCCATCAGTGTCGTTCTATGGGGGGACGAGCAGTACTTC.

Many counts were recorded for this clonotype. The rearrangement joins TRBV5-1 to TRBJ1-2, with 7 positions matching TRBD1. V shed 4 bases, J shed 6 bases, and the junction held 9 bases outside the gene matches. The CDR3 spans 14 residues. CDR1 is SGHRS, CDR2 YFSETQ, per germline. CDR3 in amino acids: CASSPGWQGDGYTF. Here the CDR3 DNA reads TGCGCCAGCAGCCCCGGATGGCAGGGGGATGGCTACACCTTC.

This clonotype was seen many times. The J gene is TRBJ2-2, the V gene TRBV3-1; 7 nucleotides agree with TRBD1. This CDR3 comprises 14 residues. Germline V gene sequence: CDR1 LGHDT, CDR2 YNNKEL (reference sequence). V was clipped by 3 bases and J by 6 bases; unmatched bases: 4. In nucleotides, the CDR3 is TGTGCCAGCAGCCAGACAGGGATGGCCGGGGAGCTGTTTTTT. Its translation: CASSQTGMAGELFF. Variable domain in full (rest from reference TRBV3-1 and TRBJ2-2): DTAVSQTPKYLVTQMGNDKSIKCEQNLGHDTMYWYKQDSKKFLKIMFSYNNKELIINETVPNRFSPKSPDKAHLNLHINSLELGDSAVYFCASSQTGMAGELFFGEGSRLTVL.

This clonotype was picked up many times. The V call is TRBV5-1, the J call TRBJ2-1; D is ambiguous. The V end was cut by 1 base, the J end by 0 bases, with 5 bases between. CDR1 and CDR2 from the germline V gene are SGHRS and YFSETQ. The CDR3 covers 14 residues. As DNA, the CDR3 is TGCGCCAGCAGCTTGCAAACCTCCTACAATGAGCAGTTCTTC. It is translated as CASSLQTSYNEQFF. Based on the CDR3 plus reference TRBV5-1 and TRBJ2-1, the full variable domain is KAGVTQTPRYLIKTRGQQVTLSCSPISGHRSVSWYQQTPGQGLQFLFEYFSETQRNKGNFPGRFSGRQFSNSRSEMNVSTLELGDSALYLCASSLQTSYNEQFFGPGTRLTVL.

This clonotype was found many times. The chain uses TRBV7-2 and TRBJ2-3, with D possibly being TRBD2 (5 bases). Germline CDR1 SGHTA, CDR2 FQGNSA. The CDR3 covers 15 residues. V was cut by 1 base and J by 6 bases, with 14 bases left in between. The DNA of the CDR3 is TGTGCCAGCAGCTTAGAGATTGGGAGAGGGGATACGCAGTATTTT. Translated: CASSLEIGRGDTQYF.

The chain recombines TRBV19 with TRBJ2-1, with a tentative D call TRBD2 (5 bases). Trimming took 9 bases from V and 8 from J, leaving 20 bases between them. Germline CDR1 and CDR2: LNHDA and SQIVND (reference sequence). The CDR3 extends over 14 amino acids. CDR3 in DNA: TGTGCCAGCCTTCCCGGCGGGTCGAATTATGAGCAGTTCTTC. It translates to CASLPGGSNYEQFF. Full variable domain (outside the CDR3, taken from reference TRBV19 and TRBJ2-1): DGGITQSPKYLFRKEGQNVTLSCEQNLNHDAMYWYRQDPGQGLRLIYYSQIVNDFQKGDIAEGYSVSREKKESFPLTVTSAQKNPTAFYLCASLPGGSNYEQFFGPGTRLTVL.

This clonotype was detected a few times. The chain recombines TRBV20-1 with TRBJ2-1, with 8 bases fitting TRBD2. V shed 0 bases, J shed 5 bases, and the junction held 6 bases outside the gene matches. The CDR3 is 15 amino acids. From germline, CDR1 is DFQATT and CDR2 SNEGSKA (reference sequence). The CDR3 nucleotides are TGCAGTGCTAGAGATCTTAGCGGGGATGACAATGAGCAGTTCTTC. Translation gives CSARDLSGDDNEQFF.

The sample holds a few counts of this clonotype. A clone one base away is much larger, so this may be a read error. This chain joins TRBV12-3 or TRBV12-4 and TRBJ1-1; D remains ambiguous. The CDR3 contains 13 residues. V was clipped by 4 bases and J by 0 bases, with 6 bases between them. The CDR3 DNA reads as TGTGCCAGCAGTTCAAGGGTGAACACTGAAGCTTTCTTT. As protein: CASSSRVNTEAFF.

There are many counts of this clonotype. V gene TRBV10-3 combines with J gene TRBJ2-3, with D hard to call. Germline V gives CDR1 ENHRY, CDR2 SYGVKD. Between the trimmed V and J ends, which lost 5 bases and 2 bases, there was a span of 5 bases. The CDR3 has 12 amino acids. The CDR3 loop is CAISPTTDTQYF. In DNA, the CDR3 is TGTGCCATCAGTCCAACCACAGATACGCAGTATTTT.

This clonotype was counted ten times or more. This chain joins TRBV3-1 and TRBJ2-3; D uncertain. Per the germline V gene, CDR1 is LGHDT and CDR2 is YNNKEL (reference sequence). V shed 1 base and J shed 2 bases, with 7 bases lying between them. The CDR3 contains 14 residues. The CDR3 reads CASSQASNTDTQYF. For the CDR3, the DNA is TGTGCCAGCAGCCAAGCGTCGAACACAGATACGCAGTATTTT.

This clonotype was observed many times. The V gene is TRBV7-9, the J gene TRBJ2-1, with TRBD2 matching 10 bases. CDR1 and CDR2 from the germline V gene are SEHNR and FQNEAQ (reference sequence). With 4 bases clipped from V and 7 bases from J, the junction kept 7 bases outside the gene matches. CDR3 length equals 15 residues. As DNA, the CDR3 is TGTGCCAGCAGCTCCCCGGGACTAGCGTTTAATGAGCAGTTCTTC. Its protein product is CASSSPGLAFNEQFF.

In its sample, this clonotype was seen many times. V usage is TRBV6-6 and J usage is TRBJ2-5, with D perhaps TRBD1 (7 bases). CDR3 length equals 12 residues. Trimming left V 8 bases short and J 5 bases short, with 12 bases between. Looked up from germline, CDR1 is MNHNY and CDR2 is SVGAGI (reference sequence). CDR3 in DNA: TGTGCCAGCTGCAGGGGGGCGGAGACCCAGTACTTC. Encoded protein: CASCRGAETQYF.

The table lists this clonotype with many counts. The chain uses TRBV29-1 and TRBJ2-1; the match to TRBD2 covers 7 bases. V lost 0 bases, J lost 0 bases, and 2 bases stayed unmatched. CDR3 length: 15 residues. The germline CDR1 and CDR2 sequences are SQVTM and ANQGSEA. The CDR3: CSVEETGGSYNEQFF. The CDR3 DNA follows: TGCAGCGTTGAAGAGACGGGGGGCTCCTACAATGAGCAGTTCTTC.

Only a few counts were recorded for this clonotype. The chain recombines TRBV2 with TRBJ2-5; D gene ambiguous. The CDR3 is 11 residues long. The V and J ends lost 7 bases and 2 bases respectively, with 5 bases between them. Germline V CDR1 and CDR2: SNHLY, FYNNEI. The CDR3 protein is CASKQQETQYF. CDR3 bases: TGTGCCAGCAAACAACAAGAGACCCAGTACTTC.

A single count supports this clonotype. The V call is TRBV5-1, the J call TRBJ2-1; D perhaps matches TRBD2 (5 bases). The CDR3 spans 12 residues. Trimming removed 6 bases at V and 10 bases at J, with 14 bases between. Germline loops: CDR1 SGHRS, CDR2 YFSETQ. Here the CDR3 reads CASTASMREQFF. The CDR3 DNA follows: TGCGCCAGCACGGCTAGCATGCGAGAGCAGTTCTTC.

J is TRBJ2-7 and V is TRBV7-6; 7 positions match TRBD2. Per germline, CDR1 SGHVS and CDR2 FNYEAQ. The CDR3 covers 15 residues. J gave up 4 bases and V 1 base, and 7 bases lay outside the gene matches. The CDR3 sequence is CASSLGAGAGYEQYF. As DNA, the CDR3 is TGTGCCAGCAGCTTAGGTGCGGGAGCAGGATACGAGCAGTACTTC. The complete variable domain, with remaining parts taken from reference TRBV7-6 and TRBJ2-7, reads GAGVSQSPRYKVTKRGQDVALRCDPISGHVSLYWYRQALGQGPEFLTYFNYEAQQDKSGLPNDRFSAERPEGSISTLTIQRTEQRDSAMYRCASSLGAGAGYEQYFGPGTRLTVT.